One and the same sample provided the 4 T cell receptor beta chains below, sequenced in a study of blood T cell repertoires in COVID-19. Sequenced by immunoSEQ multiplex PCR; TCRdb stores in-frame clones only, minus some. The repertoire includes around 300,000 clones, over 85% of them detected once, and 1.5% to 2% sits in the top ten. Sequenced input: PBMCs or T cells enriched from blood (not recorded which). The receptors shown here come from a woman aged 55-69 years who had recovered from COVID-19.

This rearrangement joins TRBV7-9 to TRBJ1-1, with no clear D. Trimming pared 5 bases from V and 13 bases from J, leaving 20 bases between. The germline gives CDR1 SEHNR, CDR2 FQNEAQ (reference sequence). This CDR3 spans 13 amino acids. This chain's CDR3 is CASSPGSLFMDFF. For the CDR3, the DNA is TGTGCCAGCAGCCCCGGGTCCCTCTTTATGGATTTCTTT.

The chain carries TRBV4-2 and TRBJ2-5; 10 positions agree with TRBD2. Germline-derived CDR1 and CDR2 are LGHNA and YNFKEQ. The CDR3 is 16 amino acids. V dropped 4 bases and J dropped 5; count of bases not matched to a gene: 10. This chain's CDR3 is CASSPRTSGVQETQYF. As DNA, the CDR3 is TGTGCCAGCAGCCCCCGGACTAGCGGAGTCCAGGAGACCCAGTACTTC.

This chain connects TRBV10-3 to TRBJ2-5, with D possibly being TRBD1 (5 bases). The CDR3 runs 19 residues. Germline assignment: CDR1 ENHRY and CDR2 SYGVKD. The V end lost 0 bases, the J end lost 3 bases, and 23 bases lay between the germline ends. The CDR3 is CAISESSRFRVAPEETQYF. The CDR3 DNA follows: TGTGCCATCAGTGAGTCGTCGAGATTCAGGGTAGCTCCCGAAGAGACCCAGTACTTC.

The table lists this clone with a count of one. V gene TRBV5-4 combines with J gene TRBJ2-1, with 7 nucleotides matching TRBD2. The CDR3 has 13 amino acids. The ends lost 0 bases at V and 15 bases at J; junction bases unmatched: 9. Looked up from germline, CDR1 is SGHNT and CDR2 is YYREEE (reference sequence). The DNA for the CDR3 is TGTGCCAGCAGCTTGGTTCGGGAGGCTGTGACGTTCTTC. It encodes CASSLVREAVTFF.